The next 6 T cell receptor beta chains were all read from a single sample in a study of blood T cell repertoires in COVID-19. Only in-frame clones appear in the TCRdb table, and some are missing; sequencing was by immunoSEQ multiplex PCR. The sample yields roughly 180,000 clones, roughly 83% seen once. Material: PBMCs or T cells enriched from blood (not recorded which). The origin of the receptors is a woman aged 45-60 years who had recovered from COVID-19.

The rearrangement links TRBV27 to TRBJ1-1, with unresolved D. The CDR3 sequence is 15 residues long. Germline lookup yields CDR1 MNHEY and CDR2 SMNVEV (reference sequence). V was cut by 7 bases and J by 4 bases, with 19 bases left in between. Here the CDR3 reads CASTRQNGLGTEAFF. In DNA, the CDR3 is TGTGCCAGCACCCGGCAGAACGGACTAGGCACTGAAGCTTTCTTT.

The chain links TRBV7-2 to TRBJ1-6; D is unresolved. Trimming took 0 bases from V and 9 from J, leaving 9 bases between them. Germline-derived CDR1 and CDR2 are SGHTA and FQGNSA. The CDR3 is 14 residues long. The CDR3 loop reads CASSLAAVSSPLHF. The CDR3 DNA reads TGTGCCAGCAGCTTAGCTGCTGTTAGTTCACCCCTCCACTTT.

This sequence joins TRBV7-9 and TRBJ1-6, with a tentative D call TRBD1 (6 bases). The CDR3 totals 14 residues. Germline V gives CDR1 SEHNR, CDR2 FQNEAQ (reference sequence). V was shortened by 7 bases and J by 7 bases, with 14 bases between the two germline ends. The CDR3 reads CASTRTAQNSPLHF. As DNA, the CDR3 is TGTGCCAGCACTAGGACAGCCCAGAATTCACCCCTCCACTTT.

The CDR3 reads CASSPAQRGGPNEQFF. CDR3 sequence (DNA): TGCGCCAGCAGCCCGGCCCAGCGGGGGGGCCCGAATGAGCAGTTCTTC. This chain connects TRBV5-1 to TRBJ2-1; 10 nucleotides line up with TRBD2. Germline V CDR1 and CDR2: SGHRS, YFSETQ. The CDR3 length is 16 residues. V lost 4 bases, J lost 7 bases, and 11 bases stayed unmatched.

The chain employs TRBV19 and TRBJ2-1; D is possibly TRBD1 (5 bases). Trimming pared 7 bases from V and 5 bases from J, leaving 12 bases between. Germline V gives CDR1 LNHDA, CDR2 SQIVND (reference sequence). The CDR3 sequence is 13 residues long. The CDR3 DNA follows: TGTGCCAGTACCGTCGCCAGGGACAATGAGCAGTTCTTC. It encodes CASTVARDNEQFF.

The genes are TRBV6-5 and TRBJ2-1, with 8 bases fitting TRBD1. In germline, CDR1 is MNHEY, CDR2 SVGAGI. CDR3 size: 16 residues. The V segment lost 2 bases and the J segment 8 bases; nucleotides outside the gene matches: 11. Here the CDR3 reads CASSYRRTGPWDEQFF. CDR3 bases: TGTGCCAGCAGTTACAGGCGGACAGGGCCCTGGGATGAGCAGTTCTTC.